Sequencing of this TCR beta chain was carried out in a study of blood T cell repertoires in COVID-19. Study-wide background: COVID-19 samples, acute and convalescent, were from the United States, Italy and Spain. Sources were T cells, B-cell-depleted T cells, or PBMCs; the material itself was cDNA or gDNA.

As processed by the authors: Scientists estimated how many nucleated cells there were by amplifying reference gene primers. TCRdb's table, derived via immunoSEQ multiplex PCR, lists solely in-frame clones and lacks some. From that table come the V and J calls and clone size; the DNA was used to work out D and trimming. This sample has hundreds of thousands of clones; 88% occur once, and the top ten carry just under 0.8%. This clone was found once. The CDR3 extends over 14 amino acids. Trimming removed 3 bases at V and 0 bases at J, with 6 bases between. The germline gives CDR1 MNHNS, CDR2 SASEGT. Sample: peripheral blood. This chain links TRBV6-1 with TRBJ2-4; D may be TRBD2 (5 bases). The receptor's source is a woman younger than 45 with acute or convalescent COVID-19. CDR3 loop: CASSDEGAKNIQYF. CDR3 DNA sequence: TGTGCCAGCAGTGATGAGGGAGCCAAAAACATTCAGTACTTC.